This is a list of T cell receptor beta chains from one sample in a study of beta chain features in type 1 diabetes. Generated by immunoSEQ multiplex PCR, the TCRdb table keeps only in-frame clones and is missing some. The table shows some 280,000 clones, with 13% to 15% occurring only once. Sequenced input: naive CD4+ T cells from blood. The receptors come from a young man with type 1 diabetes. Both conserved end residues are part of each CDR3. The D gene is left open where the match is weak. Part of the rows lack a size; the others show once, few, many or a class for expanded clones.

size | D | J | V | DNA | CDR3
NA | TRBD1 | TRBJ1-5 | TRBV19 | TGTGCCAGTAGTATCCCAGGACAGGGAAGCAATCAGCCCCAGCATTTT | CASSIPGQGSNQPQHF
NA | NA | TRBJ2-7 | TRBV15 | TGTGCCACCAGCAGAGAGTACTACGAGCAGTACTTC | CATSREYYEQYF
NA | TRBD2 | TRBJ2-1 | TRBV5-4 | TGTGCCAGCAGCTTGAGGACTAGCGGATACAATGAGCAGTTCTTC | CASSLRTSGYNEQFF
NA | NA | TRBJ2-7 | TRBV7-9 | TGTGCCAGCAGCTTAGGACCGGGCGAGCAGTACTTC | CASSLGPGEQYF
NA | NA | TRBJ1-2 | TRBV13 | TGTGCCAGCAGCAATTACAGGGCAGGGAGTGGCTACACCTTC | CASSNYRAGSGYTF
NA | NA | TRBJ1-3 | TRBV7-8 | TGTGCCAGCAGCTTTATCGGAAAGGGAGCGTCTGGAAACACCATATATTTT | CASSFIGKGASGNTIYF
few | TRBD1 | TRBJ1-5 | TRBV4-1 | TGCGCCAGCAGCCACACAGGGGGCAATCAGCCCCAGCATTTT | CASSHTGGNQPQHF
NA | NA | TRBJ1-1 | TRBV7-3 | TGTGCCAGCAGCCTTACTGTTGACACTGAAGCTTTCTTT | CASSLTVDTEAFF
few | NA | TRBJ1-1 | TRBV28 | TGTGCCAGCAACCCTGGGAGGCCTGAAGCTTTCTTT | CASNPGRPEAFF
NA | TRBD1 | TRBJ1-5 | TRBV6-5 | TGTGCCAGCAGTCTGACAGGGGTCAATCAGCCCCAGCATTTT | CASSLTGVNQPQHF
NA | NA | TRBJ2-7 | TRBV25-1 | TGTGCCAGCAGTGATTACACGTACTACGAGCAGTACTTC | CASSDYTYYEQYF
NA | NA | TRBJ2-3 | TRBV5-1 | TGCGCCAGCAGCTTGGAGGGGGCAGATACGCAGTATTTT | CASSLEGADTQYF
NA | NA | TRBJ2-1 | TRBV5-1 | TGCGCCAGCAGCTTAGAGGGCTCTCCTAACAATGAGCAGTTCTTC | CASSLEGSPNNEQFF
NA | TRBD1 | TRBJ2-1 | TRBV28 | TGCGCCCAGGGGGCATTCAATGAGCAGTTCTTC | CAQGAFNEQFF
few | TRBD2 | TRBJ2-2 | TRBV4-1 | TGCGCCAGCAGCCACGGACTAGCGGGGTACACCGGGGAGCTGTTTTTT | CASSHGLAGYTGELFF
few | NA | TRBJ2-3 | TRBV29-1 | TGCAGCGTTGGTTCGGTGGGGCGCGGCACAGATACGCAGTATTTT | CSVGSVGRGTDTQYF
few | TRBD1 | TRBJ2-1 | TRBV28 | TGTGCCAGCGGGGGGTGGACAGGGGGCATTAATGAGCAGTTCTTC | CASGGWTGGINEQFF
NA | TRBD1 | TRBJ1-1 | TRBV28 | TGTGCCAGCAGTTTCGTTCCCGGGACAGGGTTATTTGAAGCTTTCTTT | CASSFVPGTGLFEAFF
NA | NA | TRBJ1-2 | TRBV7-3 | TGTGCCAGCAGCTTAGCAGGGCTTAGAGGCTACACCTTC | CASSLAGLRGYTF
NA | NA | TRBJ2-6 | TRBV9 | TGTGCCAGCCTCAAACAAAGTCGGGCCAACGTCCTGACTTTC | CASLKQSRANVLTF